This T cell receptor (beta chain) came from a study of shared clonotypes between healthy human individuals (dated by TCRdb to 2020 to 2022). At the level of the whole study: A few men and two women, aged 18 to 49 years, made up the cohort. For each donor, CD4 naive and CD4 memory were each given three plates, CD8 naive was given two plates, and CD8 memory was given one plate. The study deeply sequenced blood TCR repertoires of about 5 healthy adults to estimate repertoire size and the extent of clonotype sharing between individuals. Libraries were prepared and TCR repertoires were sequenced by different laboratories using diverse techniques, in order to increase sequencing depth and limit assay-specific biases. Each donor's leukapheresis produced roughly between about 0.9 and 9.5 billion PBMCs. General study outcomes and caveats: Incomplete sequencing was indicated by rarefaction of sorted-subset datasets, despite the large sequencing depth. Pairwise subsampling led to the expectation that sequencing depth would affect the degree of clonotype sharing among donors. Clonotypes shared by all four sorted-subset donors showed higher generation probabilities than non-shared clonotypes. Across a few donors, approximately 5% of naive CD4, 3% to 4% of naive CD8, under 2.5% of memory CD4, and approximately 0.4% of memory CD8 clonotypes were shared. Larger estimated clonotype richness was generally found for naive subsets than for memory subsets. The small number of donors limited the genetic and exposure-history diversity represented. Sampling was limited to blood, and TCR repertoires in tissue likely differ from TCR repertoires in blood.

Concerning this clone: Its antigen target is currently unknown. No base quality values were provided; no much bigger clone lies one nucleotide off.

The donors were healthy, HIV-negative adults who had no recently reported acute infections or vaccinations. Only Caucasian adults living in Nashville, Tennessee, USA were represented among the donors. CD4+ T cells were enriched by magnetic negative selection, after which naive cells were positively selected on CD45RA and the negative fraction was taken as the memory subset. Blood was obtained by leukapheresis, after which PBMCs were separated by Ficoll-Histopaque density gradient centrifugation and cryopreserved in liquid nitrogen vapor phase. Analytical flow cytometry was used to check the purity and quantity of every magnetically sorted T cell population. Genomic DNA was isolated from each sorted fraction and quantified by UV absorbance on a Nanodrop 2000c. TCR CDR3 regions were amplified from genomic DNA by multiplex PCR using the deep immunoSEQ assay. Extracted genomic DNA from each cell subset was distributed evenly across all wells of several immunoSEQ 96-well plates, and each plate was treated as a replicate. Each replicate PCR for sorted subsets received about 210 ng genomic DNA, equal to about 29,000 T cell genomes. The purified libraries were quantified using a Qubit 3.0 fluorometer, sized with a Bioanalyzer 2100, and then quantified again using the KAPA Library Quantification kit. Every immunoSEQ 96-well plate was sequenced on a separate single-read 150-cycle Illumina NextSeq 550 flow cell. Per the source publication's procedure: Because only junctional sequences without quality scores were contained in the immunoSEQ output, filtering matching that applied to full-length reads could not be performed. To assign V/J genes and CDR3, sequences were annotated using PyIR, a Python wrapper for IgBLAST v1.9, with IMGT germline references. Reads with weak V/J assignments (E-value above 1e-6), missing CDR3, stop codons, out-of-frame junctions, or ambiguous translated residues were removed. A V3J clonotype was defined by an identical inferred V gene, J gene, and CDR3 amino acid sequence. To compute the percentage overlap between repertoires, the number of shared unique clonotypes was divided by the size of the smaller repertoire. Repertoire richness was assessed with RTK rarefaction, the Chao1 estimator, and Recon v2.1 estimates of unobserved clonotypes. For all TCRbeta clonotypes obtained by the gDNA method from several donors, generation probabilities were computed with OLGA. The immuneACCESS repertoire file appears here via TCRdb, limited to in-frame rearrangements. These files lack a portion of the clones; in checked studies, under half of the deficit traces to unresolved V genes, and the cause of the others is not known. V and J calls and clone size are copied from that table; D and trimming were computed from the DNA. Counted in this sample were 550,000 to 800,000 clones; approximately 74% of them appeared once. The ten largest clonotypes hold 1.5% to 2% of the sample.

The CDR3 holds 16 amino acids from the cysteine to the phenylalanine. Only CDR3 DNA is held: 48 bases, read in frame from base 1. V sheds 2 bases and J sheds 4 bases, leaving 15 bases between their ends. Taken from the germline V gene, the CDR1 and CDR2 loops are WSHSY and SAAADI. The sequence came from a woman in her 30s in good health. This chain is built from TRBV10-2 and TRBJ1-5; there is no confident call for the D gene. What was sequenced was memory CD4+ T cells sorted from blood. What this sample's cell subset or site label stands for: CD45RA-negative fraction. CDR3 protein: CASSERWAGGNQPQHF. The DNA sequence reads TGCGCCAGCAGTGAGAGGTGGGCCGGAGGGAATCAGCCCCAGCATTTT.